This T cell receptor beta chain was found in a study of T-cell memory formation after mild COVID-19. TCRdb re-analysed the 5' RACE reads in MiXCR, keeping a single row per CDR3 protein. The table includes hundreds of thousands of distinct CDR3 sequences, more than 20% detected once. Germline CDR1 LNHDA, CDR2 SQIVND (reference sequence). The CDR3 is 14 residues long. Trimming shortened V by 6 bases and J by 2 bases, and 14 bases separated the two germline ends. This TCR came from an adult woman who had mild COVID-19 (a few samples of this study predate the infection). Cell type and time point are not known. Sequencing was done on a sample of PBMCs or a T cell subset sorted from them (not recorded which). The chain employs TRBV19 and TRBJ2-7; perhaps TRBD1 as D (5 bases). This CDR3 reads CASRKAGSAYEQYF. The CDR3 DNA is TGTGCCAGTAGGAAGGCAGGGTCGGCCTACGAGCAGTACTTC.